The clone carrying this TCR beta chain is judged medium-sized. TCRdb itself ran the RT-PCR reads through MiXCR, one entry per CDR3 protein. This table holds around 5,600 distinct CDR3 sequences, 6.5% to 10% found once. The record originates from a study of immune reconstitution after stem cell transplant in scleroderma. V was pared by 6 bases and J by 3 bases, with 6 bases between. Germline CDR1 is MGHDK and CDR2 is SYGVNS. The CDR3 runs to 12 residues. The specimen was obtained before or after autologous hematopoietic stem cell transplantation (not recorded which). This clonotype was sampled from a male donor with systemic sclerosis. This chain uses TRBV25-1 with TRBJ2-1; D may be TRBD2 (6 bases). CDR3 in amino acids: CASRGGYNEQFF. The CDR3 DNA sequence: TGTGCCAGCAGGGGGGGCTACAATGAGCAGTTCTTC.